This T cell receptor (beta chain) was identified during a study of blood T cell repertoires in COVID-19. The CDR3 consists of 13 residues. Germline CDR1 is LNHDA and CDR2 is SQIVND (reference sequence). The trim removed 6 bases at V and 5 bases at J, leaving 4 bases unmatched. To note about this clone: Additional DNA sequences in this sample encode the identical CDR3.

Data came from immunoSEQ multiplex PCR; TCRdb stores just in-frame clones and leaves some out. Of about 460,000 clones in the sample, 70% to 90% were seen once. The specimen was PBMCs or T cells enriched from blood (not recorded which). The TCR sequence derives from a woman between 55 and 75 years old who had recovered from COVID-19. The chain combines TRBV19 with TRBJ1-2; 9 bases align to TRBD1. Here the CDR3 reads CASSPTGGYGYTF. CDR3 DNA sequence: TGTGCCAGTAGCCCGACAGGGGGATATGGCTACACCTTC.